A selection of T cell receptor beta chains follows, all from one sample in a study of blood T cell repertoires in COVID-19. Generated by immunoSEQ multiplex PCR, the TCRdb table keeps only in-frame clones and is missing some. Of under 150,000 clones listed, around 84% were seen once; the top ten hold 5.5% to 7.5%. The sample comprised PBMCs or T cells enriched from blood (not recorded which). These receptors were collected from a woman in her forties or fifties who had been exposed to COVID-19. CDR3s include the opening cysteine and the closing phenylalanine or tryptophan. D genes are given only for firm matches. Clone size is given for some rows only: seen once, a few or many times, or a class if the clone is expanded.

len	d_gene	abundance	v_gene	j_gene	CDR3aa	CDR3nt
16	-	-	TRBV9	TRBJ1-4	CASSAIPQTTNEKLFF	TGTGCCAGCAGCGCGATACCACAGACAACTAATGAAAAACTGTTTTTT
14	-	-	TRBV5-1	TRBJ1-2	CASSLAGVGYGYTF	TGCGCCAGCAGCTTGGCCGGGGTAGGCTATGGCTACACCTTC
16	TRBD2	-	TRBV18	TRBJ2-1	CASSPPAGGIFNEQFF	TGTGCCAGCTCACCACCGGCGGGAGGGATCTTTAATGAGCAGTTCTTC
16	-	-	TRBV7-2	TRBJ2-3	CASSLREAVRTDTQYF	TGTGCCAGCAGCTTGAGGGAGGCCGTCCGCACAGATACGCAGTATTTT
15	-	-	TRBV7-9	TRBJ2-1	CASSLFEGGGNEQFF	TGTGCCAGCAGCTTATTCGAGGGAGGGGGGAATGAGCAGTTCTTC
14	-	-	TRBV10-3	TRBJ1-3	CAIVGGSSGNTIYF	TGTGCCATCGTAGGCGGGAGCTCTGGAAACACCATATATTTT
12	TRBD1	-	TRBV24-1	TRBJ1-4	CATRKGAKKLFF	TGTGCCACCAGGAAGGGGGCGAAAAAACTGTTTTTT
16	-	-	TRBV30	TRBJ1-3	CAWRPPGQLSGNTIYF	TGTGCCTGGCGCCCCCCGGGACAACTCTCTGGAAACACCATATATTTT
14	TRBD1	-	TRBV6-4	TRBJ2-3	CASSRQGGADTQYF	TGTGCCAGCAGTAGACAGGGTGGGGCAGATACGCAGTATTTT
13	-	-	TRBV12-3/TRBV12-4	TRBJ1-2	CASTLGAPGGYTF	TGTGCCAGCACCTTGGGGGCGCCCGGGGGCTACACCTTC
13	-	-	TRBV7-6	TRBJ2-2	CASSLERARELFF	TGTGCCAGCAGCTTAGAGAGGGCCCGGGAGCTGTTTTTT
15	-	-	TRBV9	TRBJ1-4	CASSPPAVLNEKLFF	TGTGCCAGCAGCCCCCCCGCGGTCCTTAATGAAAAACTGTTTTTT
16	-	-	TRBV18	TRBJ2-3	CASSQGADPSTDTQYF	TGTGCCAGCTCACAAGGGGCAGACCCTAGCACAGATACGCAGTATTTT
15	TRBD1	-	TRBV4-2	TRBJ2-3	CASSQDRGPRDTQYF	TGTGCCAGCAGCCAAGACAGGGGGCCGAGAGATACGCAGTATTTT
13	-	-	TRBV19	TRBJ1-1	CASRYGRDTEAFF	TGTGCCAGTAGATATGGGAGGGACACTGAAGCTTTCTTT
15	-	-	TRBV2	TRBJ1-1	CASSPDRPPNTEAFF	TGTGCCAGCAGTCCCGACAGGCCGCCGAACACTGAAGCTTTCTTT
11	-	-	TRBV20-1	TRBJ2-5	CSGRDQETQYF	TGCAGTGGCCGGGACCAAGAGACCCAGTACTTC
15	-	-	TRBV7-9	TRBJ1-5	CASSTGTLSNQPQHF	TGTGCCAGCAGTACCGGGACTCTCAGCAATCAGCCCCAGCATTTT
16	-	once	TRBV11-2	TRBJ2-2	CASRSIGGFRTGELFF	TGTGCCAGCAGGTCTATAGGAGGATTCCGAACCGGGGAGCTGTTTTTT
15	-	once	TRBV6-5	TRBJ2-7	CASSAALANPYEQYF	TGTGCCAGCAGCGCGGCGCTAGCGAATCCCTACGAGCAGTACTTC
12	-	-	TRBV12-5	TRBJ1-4	CASGLDTGTLFF	TGTGCTAGTGGTTTGGACACCGGGACTCTGTTTTTT
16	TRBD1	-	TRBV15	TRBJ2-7	CATSRPLGTGFNEQYF	TGTGCCACCAGCAGACCCCTCGGGACAGGGTTTAACGAGCAGTACTTC
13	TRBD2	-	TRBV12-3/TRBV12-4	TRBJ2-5	CASRPGGGETQYF	TGTGCCAGCAGGCCCGGGGGGGGAGAGACCCAGTACTTC
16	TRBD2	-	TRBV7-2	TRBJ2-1	CASSLEGGRVGNEQFF	TGTGCCAGCAGCTTAGAGGGCGGGAGGGTAGGTAATGAGCAGTTCTTC
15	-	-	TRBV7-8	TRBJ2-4	CASSLEGIAKNIQYF	TGTGCCAGCAGCTTAGAGGGGATTGCCAAAAACATTCAGTACTTC
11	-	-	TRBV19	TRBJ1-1	CATAGYPEAFF	TGTGCCACCGCAGGGTACCCTGAAGCTTTCTTT